Here is one T cell receptor beta chain with its context. Its target is not known. This record comes from a study of OX40 agonist ivuxolimab in advanced cancers. Looking at the study overall: Partial responses were achieved by three patients: one hepatocellular carcinoma, two cutaneous melanoma. Study-level results: Both CD4+ and CD8+ T cell populations in blood had undergone clonal expansion by week 6 at 0.1 to 3.0 mg/kg. Clonal expansion among partial responders at 0.1-3.0 mg/kg ranked near the lowest.

Peripheral blood came from all dose cohorts at three timepoints. Germline V gene lookup returns CDR1 MDHEN and CDR2 SYDVKM. This CDR3 is 14 amino acids long. V dropped 8 bases and J dropped 7 bases, with 17 bases sitting between them. The assay was immunoSEQ multiplex PCR, and TCRdb's table has in-frame clones only and misses some. The sample carries some 97,000 clones, 85% to 95% recorded once. The sequences come from CD4+ or CD8+ T cells sorted from blood, collected in a trial of the OX40 agonist ivuxolimab. This clonotype originated in an adult with an advanced solid tumor such as melanoma, head and neck, liver or kidney cancer. V is TRBV28 and J is TRBJ2-2; D may match TRBD1 or TRBD2 (5 bases each). The CDR3 loop reads CASGTVSWVGELFF. The CDR3 coding sequence is TGTGCCAGCGGGACCGTATCTTGGGTCGGGGAGCTGTTTTTT.